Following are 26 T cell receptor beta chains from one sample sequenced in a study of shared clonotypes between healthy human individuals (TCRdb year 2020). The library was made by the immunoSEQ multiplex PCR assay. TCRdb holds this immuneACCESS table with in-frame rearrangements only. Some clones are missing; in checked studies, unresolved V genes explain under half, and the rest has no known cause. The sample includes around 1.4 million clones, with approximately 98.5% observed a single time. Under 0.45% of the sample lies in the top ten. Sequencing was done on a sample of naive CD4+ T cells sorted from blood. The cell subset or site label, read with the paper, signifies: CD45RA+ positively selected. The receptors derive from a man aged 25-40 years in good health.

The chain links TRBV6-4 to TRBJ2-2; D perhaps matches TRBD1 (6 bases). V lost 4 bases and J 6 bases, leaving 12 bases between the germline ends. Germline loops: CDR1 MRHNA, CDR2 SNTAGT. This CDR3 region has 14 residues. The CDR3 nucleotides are TGTGCCAGCAGTGGAACACAGGGTGCCGGGGAGCTGTTTTTT. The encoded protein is CASSGTQGAGELFF.

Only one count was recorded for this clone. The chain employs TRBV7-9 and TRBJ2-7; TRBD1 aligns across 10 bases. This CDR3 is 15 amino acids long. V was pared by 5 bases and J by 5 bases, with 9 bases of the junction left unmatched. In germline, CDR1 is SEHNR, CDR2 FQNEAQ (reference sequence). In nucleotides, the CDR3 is TGTGCCAGCAGCCCTGGGACAGGGGTATGGGACGAGCAGTACTTC. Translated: CASSPGTGVWDEQYF. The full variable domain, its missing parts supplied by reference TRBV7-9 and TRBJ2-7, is DTGVSQNPRHKITKRGQNVTFRCDPISEHNRLYWYRQTLGQGPEFLTYFQNEAQLEKSRLLSDRFSAERPKGSFSTLEIQRTEQGDSAMYLCASSPGTGVWDEQYFGPGTRLTVT.

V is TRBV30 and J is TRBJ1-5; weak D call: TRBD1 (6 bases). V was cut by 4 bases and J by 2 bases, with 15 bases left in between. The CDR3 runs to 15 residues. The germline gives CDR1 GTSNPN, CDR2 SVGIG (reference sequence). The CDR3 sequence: CAWMEGQGRNQPQHF. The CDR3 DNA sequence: TGTGCCTGGATGGAGGGTCAGGGGCGCAATCAGCCCCAGCATTTT.

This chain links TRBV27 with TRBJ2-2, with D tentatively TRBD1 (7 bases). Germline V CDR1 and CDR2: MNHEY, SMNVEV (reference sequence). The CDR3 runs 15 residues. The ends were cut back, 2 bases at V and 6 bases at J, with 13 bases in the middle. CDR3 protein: CASSLIRGDSGELFF. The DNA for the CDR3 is TGTGCCAGCAGTTTAATCAGGGGGGATTCCGGGGAGCTGTTTTTT.

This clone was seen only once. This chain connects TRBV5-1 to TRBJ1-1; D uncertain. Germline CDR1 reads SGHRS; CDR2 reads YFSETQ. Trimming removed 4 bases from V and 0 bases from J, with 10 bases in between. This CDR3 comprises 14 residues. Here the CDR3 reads CASSGRGLNTEAFF. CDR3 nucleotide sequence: TGCGCCAGCAGCGGCCGTGGGTTGAACACTGAAGCTTTCTTT.

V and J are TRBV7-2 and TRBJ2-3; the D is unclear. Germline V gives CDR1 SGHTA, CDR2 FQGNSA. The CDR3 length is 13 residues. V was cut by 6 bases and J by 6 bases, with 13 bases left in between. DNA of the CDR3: TGTGCCAGCAGTGCTAGACTGTTGGATACGCAGTATTTT. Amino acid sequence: CASSARLLDTQYF.

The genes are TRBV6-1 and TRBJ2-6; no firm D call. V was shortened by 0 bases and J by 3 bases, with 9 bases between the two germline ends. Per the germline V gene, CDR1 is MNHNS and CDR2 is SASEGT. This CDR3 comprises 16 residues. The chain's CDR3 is CASSEAGAVGANVLTF. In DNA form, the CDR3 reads TGTGCCAGCAGTGAAGCAGGCGCAGTTGGGGCCAACGTCCTGACTTTC.

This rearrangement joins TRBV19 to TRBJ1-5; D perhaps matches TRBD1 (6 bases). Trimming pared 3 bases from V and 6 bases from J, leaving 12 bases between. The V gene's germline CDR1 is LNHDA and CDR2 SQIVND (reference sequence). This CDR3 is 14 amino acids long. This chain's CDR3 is CASSMNRAGQPQHF. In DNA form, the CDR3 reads TGTGCCAGTAGTATGAACAGGGCAGGTCAGCCCCAGCATTTT.

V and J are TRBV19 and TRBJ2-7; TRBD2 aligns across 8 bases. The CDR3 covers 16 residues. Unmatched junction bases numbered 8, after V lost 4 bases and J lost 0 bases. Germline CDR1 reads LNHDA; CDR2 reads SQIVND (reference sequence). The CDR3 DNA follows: TGTGCCAGTAGTACGGGGCTAGCGGGCTCCTCCTACGAGCAGTACTTC. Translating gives CASSTGLAGSSYEQYF. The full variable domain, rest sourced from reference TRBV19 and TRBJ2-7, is DGGITQSPKYLFRKEGQNVTLSCEQNLNHDAMYWYRQDPGQGLRLIYYSQIVNDFQKGDIAEGYSVSREKKESFPLTVTSAQKNPTAFYLCASSTGLAGSSYEQYFGPGTRLTVT.

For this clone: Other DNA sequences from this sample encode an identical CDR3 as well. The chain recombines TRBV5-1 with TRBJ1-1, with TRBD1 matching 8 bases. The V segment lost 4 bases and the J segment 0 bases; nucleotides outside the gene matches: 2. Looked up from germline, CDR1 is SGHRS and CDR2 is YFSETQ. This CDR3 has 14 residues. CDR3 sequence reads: CASSPGQVNTEAFF. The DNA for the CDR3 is TGCGCCAGCAGCCCGGGACAGGTGAACACTGAAGCTTTCTTT.

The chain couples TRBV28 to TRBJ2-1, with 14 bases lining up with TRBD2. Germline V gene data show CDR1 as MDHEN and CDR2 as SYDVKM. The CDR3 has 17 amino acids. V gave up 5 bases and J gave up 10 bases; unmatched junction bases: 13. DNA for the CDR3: TGTGCCAGCAGTCTGTTCGGGACTAGCGGGAGTAGTGGAGAGCAGTTCTTC. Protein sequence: CASSLFGTSGSSGEQFF.

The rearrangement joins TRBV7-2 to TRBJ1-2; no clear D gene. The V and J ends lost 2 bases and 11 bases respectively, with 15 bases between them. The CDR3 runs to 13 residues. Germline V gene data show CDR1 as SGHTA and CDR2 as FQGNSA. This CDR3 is CASSLSPSTSYTF. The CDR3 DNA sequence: TGTGCCAGCAGCTTATCTCCGTCAACTAGTTACACCTTC.

The CDR3 region is CASSLMRLAGDPGELFF. The CDR3 coding sequence is TGTGCCAGCAGTTTGATGAGGCTAGCGGGAGATCCCGGGGAGCTGTTTTTT. The chain combines TRBV28 with TRBJ2-2; 10 nucleotides match TRBD2. CDR1 and CDR2 from the germline V gene are MDHEN and SYDVKM. The CDR3 is 17 residues long. The V segment lost 3 bases and the J segment 6 bases; nucleotides outside the gene matches: 10.

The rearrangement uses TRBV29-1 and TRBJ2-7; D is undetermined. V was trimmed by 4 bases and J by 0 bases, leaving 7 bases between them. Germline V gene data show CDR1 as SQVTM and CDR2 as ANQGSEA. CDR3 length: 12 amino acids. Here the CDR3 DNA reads TGCAGCGTTGTCGTGGCCTCCTACGAGCAGTACTTC. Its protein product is CSVVVASYEQYF.

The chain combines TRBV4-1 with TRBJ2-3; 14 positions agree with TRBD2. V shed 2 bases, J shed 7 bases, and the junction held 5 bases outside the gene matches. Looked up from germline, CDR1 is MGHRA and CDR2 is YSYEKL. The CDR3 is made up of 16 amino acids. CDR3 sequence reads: CASSQTGTSGSNTQYF. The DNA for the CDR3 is TGCGCCAGCAGCCAAACCGGGACTAGCGGGAGTAATACGCAGTATTTT.

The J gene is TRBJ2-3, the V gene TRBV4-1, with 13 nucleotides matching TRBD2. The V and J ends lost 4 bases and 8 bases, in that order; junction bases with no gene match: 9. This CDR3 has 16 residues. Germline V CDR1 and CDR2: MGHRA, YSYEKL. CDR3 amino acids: CASSRLLAGGPRTQYF. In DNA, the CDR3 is TGCGCCAGCAGCCGACTACTAGCGGGAGGGCCCCGTACGCAGTATTTT.

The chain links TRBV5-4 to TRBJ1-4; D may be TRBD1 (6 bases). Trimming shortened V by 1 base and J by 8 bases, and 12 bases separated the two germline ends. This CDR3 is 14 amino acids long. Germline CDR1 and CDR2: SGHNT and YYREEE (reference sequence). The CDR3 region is CASSLRDISEKLFF. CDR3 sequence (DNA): TGTGCCAGCAGCTTGAGGGACATAAGCGAAAAACTGTTTTTT.

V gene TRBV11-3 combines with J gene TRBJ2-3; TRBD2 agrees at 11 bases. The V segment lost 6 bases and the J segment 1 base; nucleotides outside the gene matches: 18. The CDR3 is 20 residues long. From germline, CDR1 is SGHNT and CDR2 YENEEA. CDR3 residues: CASSSKYSSGRSRGTDTQYF. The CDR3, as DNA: TGTGCCAGCAGTTCTAAGTACTCTAGCGGGAGGTCTCGCGGCACAGATACGCAGTATTTT. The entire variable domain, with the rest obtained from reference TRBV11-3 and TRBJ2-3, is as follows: EAGVVQSPRYKIIEKKQPVAFWCNPISGHNTLYWYLQNLGQGPELLIRYENEEAVDDSQLPKDRFSAERLKGVDSTLKIQPAELGDSAVYLCASSSKYSSGRSRGTDTQYFGPGTRLTVL.

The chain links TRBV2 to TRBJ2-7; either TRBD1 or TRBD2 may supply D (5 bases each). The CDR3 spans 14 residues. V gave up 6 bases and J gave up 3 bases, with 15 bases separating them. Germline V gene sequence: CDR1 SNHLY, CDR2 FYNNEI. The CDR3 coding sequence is TGTGCCAGCAGCCGGGACCGCTTGGACTACGAGCAGTACTTC. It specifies CASSRDRLDYEQYF.

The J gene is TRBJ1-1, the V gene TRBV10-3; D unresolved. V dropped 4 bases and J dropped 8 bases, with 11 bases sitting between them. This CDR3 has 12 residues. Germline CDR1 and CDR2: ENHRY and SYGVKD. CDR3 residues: CAISAQAEEAFF. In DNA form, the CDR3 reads TGTGCCATCAGTGCGCAAGCCGAGGAAGCTTTCTTT.

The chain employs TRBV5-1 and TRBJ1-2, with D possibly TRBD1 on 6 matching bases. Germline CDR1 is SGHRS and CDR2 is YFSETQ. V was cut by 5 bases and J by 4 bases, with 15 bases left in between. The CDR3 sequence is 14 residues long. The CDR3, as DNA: TGCGCCAGCAGAGTGGGACGGGGGCCCTATGGCTACACCTTC. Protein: CASRVGRGPYGYTF.

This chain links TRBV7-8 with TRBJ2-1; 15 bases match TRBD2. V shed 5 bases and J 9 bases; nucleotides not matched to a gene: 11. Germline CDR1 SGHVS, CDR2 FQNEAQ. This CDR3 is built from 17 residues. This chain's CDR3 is CASSLGHPGLAGGEQFF. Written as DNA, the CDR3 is TGTGCCAGCAGCCTCGGCCATCCGGGACTAGCGGGAGGTGAGCAGTTCTTC.

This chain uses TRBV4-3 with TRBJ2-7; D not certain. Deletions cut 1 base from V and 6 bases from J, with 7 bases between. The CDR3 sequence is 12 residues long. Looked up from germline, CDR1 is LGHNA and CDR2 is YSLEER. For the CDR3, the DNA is TGCGCCAGCAGCCAAGTTGACGGCGAGCAGTACTTC. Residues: CASSQVDGEQYF.

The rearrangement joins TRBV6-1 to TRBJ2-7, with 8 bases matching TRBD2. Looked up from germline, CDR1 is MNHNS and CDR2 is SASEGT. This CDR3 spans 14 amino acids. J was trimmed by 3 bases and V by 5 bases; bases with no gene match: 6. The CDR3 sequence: CASSLLAENYEQYF. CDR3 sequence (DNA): TGTGCCAGCAGTTTACTAGCGGAGAACTACGAGCAGTACTTC.

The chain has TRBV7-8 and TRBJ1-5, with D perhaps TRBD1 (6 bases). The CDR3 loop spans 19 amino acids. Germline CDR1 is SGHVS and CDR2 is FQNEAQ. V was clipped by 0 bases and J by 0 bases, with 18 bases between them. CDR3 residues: CASSLAHVPGAYSNQPQHF. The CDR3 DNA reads TGTGCCAGCAGCTTAGCGCATGTGCCAGGGGCTTATAGCAATCAGCCCCAGCATTTT.

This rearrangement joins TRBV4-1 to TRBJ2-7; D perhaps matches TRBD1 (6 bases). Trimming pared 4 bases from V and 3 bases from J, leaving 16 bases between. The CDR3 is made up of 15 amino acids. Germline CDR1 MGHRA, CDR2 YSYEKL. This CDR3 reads CASSLRQGTHYEQYF. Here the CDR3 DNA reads TGCGCCAGCAGCCTACGTCAGGGGACACACTACGAGCAGTACTTC.